These 10 T cell receptor beta chains were sequenced from one sample in a study of blood T cell repertoires in COVID-19 (dated by TCRdb to 2018 to 2021). The method behind the library was the immunoSEQ multiplex PCR assay. The table was pulled from immuneACCESS by TCRdb, which kept in-frame rearrangements only. Such tables lose some clones; where checked, under half of the loss comes from unresolved V genes, and the rest has no known cause. For this sample the table gives roughly 160,000 clones, of which approximately 88% were detected only once. The top ten hold 11% to 15% of the sample. Sequenced input: peripheral blood. Source of these receptors: a man between 18 and 35 years old with active or convalescent COVID-19.

This clone was observed a few times. This chain joins TRBV2 and TRBJ1-1; 7 positions match TRBD1. The V gene's germline CDR1 is SNHLY and CDR2 FYNNEI. The CDR3 runs to 14 residues. The V segment lost 8 bases and the J segment 4 bases; nucleotides outside the gene matches: 10. CDR3 coding DNA: TGTGCCAGCGGCGCAGGGGGAGCGAGCACTGAAGCTTTCTTT. Residues: CASGAGGASTEAFF.

The rearrangement uses TRBV2 and TRBJ2-2; perhaps TRBD2 as D (7 bases). Trimming pared 8 bases from V and 4 bases from J, leaving 17 bases between. The CDR3 has 15 amino acids. CDR1 and CDR2 from the germline V gene are SNHLY and FYNNEI. Here the CDR3 reads CASLWSGGVTGELFF. The DNA for the CDR3 is TGTGCCAGCCTTTGGTCGGGGGGCGTCACCGGGGAGCTGTTTTTT.

V gene TRBV5-4 combines with J gene TRBJ1-6; D perhaps matches TRBD1 (5 bases). Per the germline V gene, CDR1 is SGHNT and CDR2 is YYREEE (reference sequence). CDR3 length: 16 residues. V gave up 2 bases and J gave up 6 bases, with 15 bases separating them. The CDR3 reads CASSFRDFRGNSPLHF. CDR3 coding DNA: TGTGCCAGCAGCTTCCGGGACTTCCGGGGTAATTCACCCCTCCACTTT.

V is TRBV4-2 and J is TRBJ2-2; D is unresolved. Trimming stripped 0 bases from V and 9 bases from J, with 14 bases between. The CDR3 runs 15 residues. Germline V CDR1 and CDR2: LGHNA, YNFKEQ. CDR3: CASSQEYGVSRELFF. The CDR3 DNA reads as TGTGCCAGCAGCCAAGAGTACGGTGTCTCCCGGGAGCTGTTTTTT.

The chain joins TRBV7-9 to TRBJ2-1; 10 nucleotides agree with TRBD1. V trimming: 3 bases; J trimming: 4 bases; junction bases outside the gene matches: 6. Germline-derived CDR1 and CDR2 are SEHNR and FQNEAQ (reference sequence). CDR3 length: 16 residues. For the CDR3, the DNA is TGTGCCAGCAGCTTGATACCGGGACAGGGGTACAATGAGCAGTTCTTC. Translated: CASSLIPGQGYNEQFF.

The chain employs TRBV23-1 and TRBJ2-5; TRBD1 aligns across 7 bases. TRBV23-1 is known as an ORF, though its function is uncertain. The CDR3 extends over 14 amino acids. Trimming cost V 2 bases and J 7 bases; bases outside gene matches: 7. The DNA of the CDR3 is TGCGCCAGCAGTCAAAAGACAGGGAATGCGACCCAGTACTTC. The encoded protein is CASSQKTGNATQYF.

This chain connects TRBV6-4 to TRBJ2-1; D is perhaps TRBD1 (6 bases). CDR3 length: 14 amino acids. Germline V gene sequence: CDR1 MRHNA, CDR2 SNTAGT. Trimming left V 2 bases short and J 8 bases short, with 13 bases between. The CDR3 DNA follows: TGTGCCAGCAGTGACGGGGACAATATGGATGAGCAGTTCTTC. Its translation is CASSDGDNMDEQFF.

This clone was recorded once. The J gene is TRBJ1-3, the V gene TRBV5-1; D gene uncertain. Germline lookup yields CDR1 SGHRS and CDR2 YFSETQ. CDR3 length: 15 amino acids. The V end lost 0 bases, the J end lost 6 bases, and 13 bases lay between the germline ends. CDR3 nucleotides: TGCGCCAGCAGCTTGGATGGGAGCCAGCCAAACACCATATATTTT. This sequence encodes CASSLDGSQPNTIYF.

This chain links TRBV28 with TRBJ1-1; 8 nucleotides match TRBD1. V dropped 6 bases and J dropped 10; count of bases not matched to a gene: 13. The CDR3 loop spans 14 amino acids. Germline CDR1 reads MDHEN; CDR2 reads SYDVKM. The CDR3 here is CASRPGTGRARAFF. CDR3 DNA: TGTGCCAGCAGACCCGGGACAGGACGCGCCCGAGCTTTCTTT. The whole variable domain, remainder taken from reference TRBV28 and TRBJ1-1, is DVKVTQSSRYLVKRTGEKVFLECVQDMDHENMFWYRQDPGLGLRLIYFSYDVKMKEKGDIPEGYSVSREKKERFSLILESASTNQTSMYLCASRPGTGRARAFFGQGTRLTVV.

In its sample, this clone was seen once. This rearrangement joins TRBV4-2 to TRBJ2-3; 7 bases match TRBD2. J gave up 6 bases and V 3 bases, and 12 bases lay outside the gene matches. This CDR3 spans 16 amino acids. Germline V gives CDR1 LGHNA, CDR2 YNFKEQ. CDR3 loop: CASSQGAGLLGDTQYF. In DNA, the CDR3 is TGTGCCAGCAGCCAGGGAGCGGGACTCCTAGGGGATACGCAGTATTTT.